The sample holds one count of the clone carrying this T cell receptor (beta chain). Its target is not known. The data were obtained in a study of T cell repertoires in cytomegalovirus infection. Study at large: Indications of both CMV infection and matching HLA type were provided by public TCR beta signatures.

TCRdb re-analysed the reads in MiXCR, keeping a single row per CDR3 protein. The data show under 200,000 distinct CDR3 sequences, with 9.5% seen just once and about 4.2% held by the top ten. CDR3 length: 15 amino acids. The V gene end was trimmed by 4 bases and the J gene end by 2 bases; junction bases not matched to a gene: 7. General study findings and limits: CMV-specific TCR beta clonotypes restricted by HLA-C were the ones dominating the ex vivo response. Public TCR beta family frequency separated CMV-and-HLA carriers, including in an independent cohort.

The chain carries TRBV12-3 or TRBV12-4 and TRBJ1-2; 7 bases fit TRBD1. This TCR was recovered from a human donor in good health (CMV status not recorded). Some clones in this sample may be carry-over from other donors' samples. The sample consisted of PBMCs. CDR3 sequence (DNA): TGTGCCAGCAGTTCCCACGGGACAGCGAACTATGGCTACACCTTC. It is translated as CASSSHGTANYGYTF.